The 24 T cell receptor beta chains reported below all come from one sample, sequenced in a study of cytotoxic CD8 clonotypes in ibrutinib-treated CLL. Only in-frame clones appear in the TCRdb table, and some are missing; sequencing was by immunoSEQ multiplex PCR. The repertoire holds over 120,000 clones, around three quarters seen once, with roughly 12% in the top ten. The source material was PBMCs, sampled after 12 months of ibrutinib treatment. All receptors derive from a human donor with chronic lymphocytic leukemia.

This chain links TRBV19 with TRBJ2-7; TRBD1 aligns across 8 bases. Losses at the gene ends were 3 bases for V and 6 bases for J; bases not matched to a gene: 13. Germline assignment: CDR1 LNHDA and CDR2 SQIVND (reference sequence). The CDR3 consists of 16 residues. CDR3 coding DNA: TGTGCCAGTAGTATTTCCTCGGACAGGGCCGCAGGCGAGCAGTACTTC. It specifies CASSISSDRAAGEQYF.

The chain combines TRBV19 with TRBJ2-5, with 8 bases that match TRBD2. The J segment lost 5 bases and the V segment lost 5 bases, leaving 7 bases of the junction unmatched. The CDR3 extends over 14 amino acids. Per germline, CDR1 LNHDA and CDR2 SQIVND (reference sequence). Here the CDR3 DNA reads TGTGCCAGTAGTCTGGCGGGAGGTTTGGAGACCCAGTACTTC. Translated: CASSLAGGLETQYF.

V usage is TRBV19 and J usage is TRBJ2-1, with 7 bases fitting TRBD1. The CDR3 totals 12 residues. V dropped 6 bases and J dropped 9; count of bases not matched to a gene: 5. Germline V CDR1 and CDR2: LNHDA, SQIVND (reference sequence). CDR3: CASSIDRVEQFF. CDR3 DNA sequence: TGTGCCAGTAGCATCGACAGGGTTGAGCAGTTCTTC.

The rearrangement joins TRBV7-8 to TRBJ2-7, with TRBD2 identical over 8 bases. The V and J ends lost 5 bases and 1 base, in that order; junction bases with no gene match: 13. Germline V gives CDR1 SGHVS, CDR2 FQNEAQ. The CDR3 spans 17 residues. CDR3 amino acids: CASSISGTSWVSYEQYF. The CDR3 DNA reads as TGTGCCAGCAGCATCTCCGGGACTAGTTGGGTTTCCTACGAGCAGTACTTC.

This clone was detected a few times. V gene TRBV19 combines with J gene TRBJ1-4; D remains unclear. This CDR3 spans 15 amino acids. Germline CDR1 reads LNHDA; CDR2 reads SQIVND (reference sequence). V was pared by 3 bases and J by 6 bases, with 14 bases between. The DNA of the CDR3 is TGTGCCAGTAGTATTCAACGGCAGCCTCATGAAAAACTGTTTTTT. Translating it yields CASSIQRQPHEKLFF.

The chain combines TRBV11-3 with TRBJ2-2; either TRBD1 or TRBD2 may fit D (5 bases each). Germline-derived CDR1 and CDR2 are SGHNT and YENEEA. The V and J ends lost 4 bases and 6 bases respectively, with 9 bases between them. The CDR3 covers 13 residues. Here the CDR3 reads CASSSRDPGELFF. The CDR3 region has the DNA TGTGCCAGCAGCTCACGGGACCCCGGGGAGCTGTTTTTT.

This sequence joins TRBV28 and TRBJ2-2; no clear D gene. The CDR3 has 12 amino acids. Germline loops: CDR1 MDHEN, CDR2 SYDVKM. Trimming took 4 bases from V and 0 from J, leaving 0 bases between them. DNA for the CDR3: TGTGCCAGCAGTTCGAACACCGGGGAGCTGTTTTTT. It translates to CASSSNTGELFF.

The J gene is TRBJ2-7, the V gene TRBV6-5, with TRBD2 as a possible D gene (5 bases). Deletions cut 8 bases from V and 6 bases from J, with 17 bases between. The CDR3 sequence is 13 residues long. Looked up from germline, CDR1 is MNHEY and CDR2 is SVGAGI. DNA for the CDR3: TGTGCCAGCTCGCCGGGCTACCTAGCCGAGCAGTACTTC. It encodes CASSPGYLAEQYF.

This chain uses TRBV6-1 with TRBJ2-5, with TRBD2 matching 11 bases. The CDR3 consists of 15 residues. CDR1 is MNHNS, CDR2 SASEGT, per germline. Trimming took 6 bases from V and 3 from J; bases not matched to a gene: 6. CDR3 region: CASRRLLAGEETQYF. CDR3 sequence (DNA): TGTGCCAGCAGGCGACTACTAGCGGGAGAAGAGACCCAGTACTTC.

This sequence joins TRBV6-5 and TRBJ1-1; D is perhaps TRBD1 (6 bases). CDR3 length: 13 amino acids. CDR1 is MNHEY and CDR2 is SVGAGI in the germline V gene. Trimming removed 5 bases at V and 1 base at J, with 8 bases between. The CDR3, as DNA: TGTGCCAGCAGTGCGACAGGGAACACTGAAGCTTTCTTT. The encoded protein is CASSATGNTEAFF.

A few counts support this clone. The chain carries TRBV5-4 and TRBJ1-2; no clear D gene. This CDR3 is 13 amino acids long. Trimming pared 4 bases from V and 3 bases from J, leaving 10 bases between. Germline assignment: CDR1 SGHNT and CDR2 YYREEE (reference sequence). Written as DNA, the CDR3 is TGTGCCAGCAGCCGTCCTGACGACTATGGCTACACCTTC. Translating gives CASSRPDDYGYTF.

This clone turned up a few times. V is TRBV21-1 and J is TRBJ2-1; the listed D gene, TRBD2, was not tested against the DNA. TRBV21-1 constitutes a pseudogene. The CDR3 has 14 amino acids. The CDR3 reads CASSPGLARYEQFF. CDR3 bases: TGTGCCAGCAGTCCCGGACTAGCTAGGTATGAGCAGTTCTTC.

This chain connects TRBV19 to TRBJ1-5, with D possibly TRBD1 on 5 matching bases. Trimming removed 7 bases at V and 7 bases at J, with 17 bases between. Germline V gene data show CDR1 as LNHDA and CDR2 as SQIVND (reference sequence). CDR3 length equals 14 residues. Written as DNA, the CDR3 is TGTGCCAGTACTCTCTGGGGCAGGGACCAGCCCCAGCATTTT. It yields the protein CASTLWGRDQPQHF.

The V gene is TRBV4-2, the J gene TRBJ2-5; 13 nucleotides match TRBD2. The CDR3 sequence is 16 residues long. The junction had 6 bases not matched to a gene; V was cut back by 2 bases and J by 6 bases. Germline V gene data show CDR1 as LGHNA and CDR2 as YNFKEQ. The DNA for the CDR3 is TGTGCCAGCAGCCAACGACTAGCGGGAGGAAAAAAGACCCAGTACTTC. It codes for CASSQRLAGGKKTQYF.

The gene calls are TRBV30 and TRBJ2-3; 10 bases align to TRBD2. In germline, CDR1 is GTSNPN, CDR2 SVGIG (reference sequence). There are 14 residues in the CDR3. J was trimmed by 3 bases and V by 2 bases; bases with no gene match: 2. The CDR3: CAWSKAGGTDTQYF. The CDR3 coding sequence is TGTGCCTGGAGTAAAGCGGGAGGGACAGATACGCAGTATTTT.

The rearrangement joins TRBV5-4 to TRBJ1-2; D is perhaps TRBD1 (5 bases). Germline-derived CDR1 and CDR2 are SGHNT and YYREEE (reference sequence). This CDR3 is 13 amino acids long. Trimming took off 0 bases at V and 7 bases at J, with 10 bases between the two ends. The CDR3 DNA sequence: TGTGCCAGCAGCTTGGTCAGGGCGCGTGGCTACACCTTC. Amino acids: CASSLVRARGYTF.

V is TRBV4-2 and J is TRBJ2-1; 9 bases are a match to TRBD2. The CDR3 contains 19 residues. The J segment lost 2 bases and the V segment lost 1 base, leaving 12 bases of the junction unmatched. Germline V CDR1 and CDR2: LGHNA, YNFKEQ. The CDR3 sequence is CASSQAPLSGRKTYNEQFF. For the CDR3, the DNA is TGTGCCAGCAGCCAAGCCCCACTTAGCGGGAGAAAAACCTACAATGAGCAGTTCTTC.

This chain connects TRBV2 to TRBJ2-1; 8 positions agree with TRBD1. Trimming removed 6 bases from V and 5 bases from J; junction bases left unmatched: 9. Looked up from germline, CDR1 is SNHLY and CDR2 is FYNNEI. This CDR3 is built from 15 residues. CDR3 coding DNA: TGTGCCAGCAGAACCCGGACAGGGTTAAACAATGAGCAGTTCTTC. It encodes CASRTRTGLNNEQFF.

This rearrangement joins TRBV30 to TRBJ1-2, with D unresolved. V shed 3 bases and J shed 7 bases, with 12 bases lying between them. The CDR3 is 12 residues long. Germline assignment: CDR1 GTSNPN and CDR2 SVGIG (reference sequence). The chain's CDR3 is CAWSAGGVGYTF. The CDR3 nucleotides read TGTGCCTGGAGCGCCGGCGGGGTTGGCTACACCTTC. Full variable domain (outside the CDR3, taken from reference TRBV30 and TRBJ1-2): SQTIHQWPATLVQPVGSPLSLECTVEGTSNPNLYWYRQAAGRGLQLLFYSVGIGQISSEVPQNLSASRPQDRQFILSSKKLLLSDSGFYLCAWSAGGVGYTFGSGTRLTVV.

This clone has just one count. The genes are TRBV7-2 and TRBJ2-1, with a possible D match to TRBD1 (5 bases). The CDR3 length is 13 residues. Deletions cut 3 bases from V and 14 bases from J, with 17 bases between. Germline CDR1 is SGHTA and CDR2 is FQGNSA. The CDR3 loop reads CASSFPHSTVEFF. DNA for the CDR3: TGTGCCAGCAGCTTCCCACACTCGACAGTAGAGTTCTTC.

The chain recombines TRBV30 with TRBJ2-7; tentatively, D is TRBD1 (6 bases). The germline gives CDR1 GTSNPN, CDR2 SVGIG (reference sequence). The CDR3 runs 13 residues. The V and J ends lost 7 bases and 3 bases respectively, with 16 bases between them. CDR3 region: CALEIQGFYEQYF. The CDR3 nucleotides are TGTGCCTTGGAGATACAGGGTTTCTACGAGCAGTACTTC.

The chain has TRBV4-3 and TRBJ1-1, with D perhaps TRBD1 (5 bases). V was cut by 4 bases and J by 5 bases, with 17 bases left in between. The CDR3 has 15 amino acids. Germline values: CDR1 LGHNA, CDR2 YSLEER. In DNA form, the CDR3 reads TGCGCCAGCAGCCTGGTTGAAGCCGGGGGGACTGAAGCTTTCTTT. Translation gives CASSLVEAGGTEAFF.

J is TRBJ1-1 and V is TRBV19; 8 bases are a match to TRBD1. Germline V gene sequence: CDR1 LNHDA, CDR2 SQIVND (reference sequence). V shed 6 bases, J shed 2 bases, and the junction held 11 bases outside the gene matches. The CDR3 loop spans 16 amino acids. The CDR3 nucleotides are TGTGCCAGTAGCAGACTGTCCGGGACAGGAAACACTGAAGCTTTCTTT. Its protein product is CASSRLSGTGNTEAFF.

The chain links TRBV7-9 to TRBJ1-5; D not resolved. This CDR3 contains 14 residues. V was clipped by 2 bases and J by 4 bases, with 9 bases between them. Germline V lookup: CDR1 SEHNR, CDR2 FQNEAQ (reference sequence). The CDR3 coding sequence is TGTGCCAGCAGCTTACATGGGCAGAATCAGCCCCAGCATTTT. This sequence encodes CASSLHGQNQPQHF.